A single sample gave rise to the 32 T cell receptor beta chains below, sequenced in a study of T cell responses to AZD1222 COVID-19 vaccine. Produced via immunoSEQ multiplex PCR; TCRdb's table is partial and in-frame only. This sample has approximately 190,000 clones, with roughly 93% found just once. The sample in question was peripheral blood, obtained on day 0 of AZD1222 vaccination. These receptors originate from an adult in good health.

This clone appeared a few times. This chain connects TRBV5-8 to TRBJ2-7, with 8 positions matching TRBD1. Germline V gene sequence: CDR1 SGHTS, CDR2 YDEGEE. V lost 0 bases to trimming and J lost 4 bases; unmatched junction nucleotides: 3. The CDR3 is 14 residues long. This CDR3 is CASSLAGDRYEQYF. The CDR3 DNA is TGTGCCAGCAGCTTGGCCGGGGACAGGTACGAGCAGTACTTC. The variable domain in full, with the rest retrieved from reference TRBV5-8 and TRBJ2-7, is EAGVTQSPTHLIKTRGQQATLRCSPISGHTSVYWYQQALGLGLQFLLWYDEGEERNRGNFPPRFSGRQFPNYSSELNVNALELEDSALYLCASSLAGDRYEQYFGPGTRLTVT.

This clone came up once. The V gene is TRBV6-7, the J gene TRBJ2-7; TRBD1 is a possible D gene (7 bases). TRBV6-7 is an open reading frame whose function is uncertain. The CDR3 runs 19 residues. V was trimmed by 6 bases and J by 2 bases, leaving 29 bases between them. CDR3: CASSRGVALGEMFPYEQYF. CDR3 in DNA: TGTGCCAGCAGCAGGGGGGTGGCTCTGGGGGAAATGTTTCCCTACGAGCAGTACTTC.

This clone has a single count. The chain employs TRBV7-6 and TRBJ2-2; D might be TRBD1 (5 bases). Trimming shortened V by 2 bases and J by 6 bases, and 16 bases separated the two germline ends. CDR1 SGHVS and CDR2 FNYEAQ come from the germline V gene. The CDR3 loop spans 16 amino acids. The CDR3 DNA follows: TGTGCCAGCAGCTTAAGCTCCCAGGGTATGGCCGGGGAGCTGTTTTTT. Amino acids: CASSLSSQGMAGELFF. The whole variable domain, remainder taken from reference TRBV7-6 and TRBJ2-2, is GAGVSQSPRYKVTKRGQDVALRCDPISGHVSLYWYRQALGQGPEFLTYFNYEAQQDKSGLPNDRFSAERPEGSISTLTIQRTEQRDSAMYRCASSLSSQGMAGELFFGEGSRLTVL.

The V gene is TRBV5-1, the J gene TRBJ2-2; 8 bases agree with TRBD2. CDR1 and CDR2 from the germline V gene are SGHRS and YFSETQ. The V segment lost 3 bases and the J segment 3 bases; nucleotides outside the gene matches: 7. This CDR3 comprises 16 residues. Here the CDR3 reads CASSSPPSGYTGELFF. The DNA for the CDR3 is TGCGCCAGCAGCTCCCCCCCTAGCGGGTACACCGGGGAGCTGTTTTTT.

The chain recombines TRBV4-3 with TRBJ2-3, with 8 nucleotides matching TRBD2. This CDR3 region has 16 residues. Losses at the gene ends were 2 bases for V and 3 bases for J; bases not matched to a gene: 7. Germline-derived CDR1 and CDR2 are LGHNA and YSLEER. CDR3 sequence: CASSQRWRGETDTQYF. The CDR3 nucleotides are TGCGCCAGCAGCCAAAGATGGCGGGGGGAGACAGATACGCAGTATTTT.

The chain uses TRBV13 and TRBJ2-1, with D possibly being TRBD2 (5 bases). V shed 1 base and J shed 11 bases, with 15 bases lying between them. Germline V gene lookup returns CDR1 PRHDT and CDR2 FYEKMQ (reference sequence). This CDR3 is 14 amino acids long. The CDR3: CASSLADLLGQQFF. DNA of the CDR3: TGTGCCAGCAGCTTAGCCGACTTACTAGGGCAGCAGTTCTTC.

The V gene is TRBV27, the J gene TRBJ2-3, with D unclear. Trimming shortened V by 5 bases and J by 4 bases, and 16 bases separated the two germline ends. Germline CDR1 and CDR2: MNHEY and SMNVEV (reference sequence). This CDR3 comprises 15 residues. CDR3 DNA: TGTGCCAGCAGTCCCTGGAGAGCGACGTCAGATACGCAGTATTTT. Translation: CASSPWRATSDTQYF.

This chain connects TRBV5-1 to TRBJ2-5; 8 bases align to TRBD1. The CDR3 has 13 amino acids. The germline V gene has CDR1 SGHRS and CDR2 YFSETQ. V lost 4 bases, J lost 4 bases, and 3 bases stayed unmatched. This chain's CDR3 is CASSLGTGETQYF. CDR3 coding DNA: TGCGCCAGCAGCCTTGGGACAGGAGAGACCCAGTACTTC.

This clone appeared a single time. The chain combines TRBV6-5 with TRBJ2-3; TRBD2 matches 9 bases. The CDR3 loop spans 15 amino acids. Germline CDR1 and CDR2: MNHEY and SVGAGI. V shed 6 bases and J 4 bases; nucleotides not matched to a gene: 8. CDR3 protein: CASSAGSGGADTQYF. The CDR3 bases are TGTGCCAGCAGCGCTGGTAGCGGGGGTGCAGATACGCAGTATTTT.

A single count supports this clone. The chain employs TRBV11-3 and TRBJ2-7, with D unresolved. Germline V gives CDR1 SGHNT, CDR2 YENEEA. The CDR3 is 13 residues long. V was pared by 2 bases and J by 6 bases, with 11 bases between. As DNA, the CDR3 is TGTGCCAGCAGCTTACTATCAACGGGCGAGCAGTACTTC. Protein product: CASSLLSTGEQYF.

In its sample, this clone was seen a few times. The chain carries TRBV6-5 and TRBJ2-2; either TRBD1 or TRBD2 may supply D (5 bases each). Trimming cost V 1 base and J 6 bases, with 6 bases left between them. CDR3 length: 13 residues. Germline CDR1 reads MNHEY; CDR2 reads SVGAGI. The CDR3 protein is CASSYWGSGELFF. CDR3 DNA: TGTGCCAGCAGTTACTGGGGGTCCGGGGAGCTGTTTTTT.

J is TRBJ2-1 and V is TRBV5-1; 10 bases match TRBD1. The V gene end was trimmed by 0 bases and the J gene end by 8 bases; junction bases not matched to a gene: 5. The CDR3 is made up of 15 amino acids. Germline V gene data show CDR1 as SGHRS and CDR2 as YFSETQ. CDR3: CASSLGQGAFDEQFF. CDR3 bases: TGCGCCAGCAGCTTGGGACAGGGGGCGTTCGATGAGCAGTTCTTC.

V usage is TRBV6-5 and J usage is TRBJ2-7; D remains unclear. Trimming removed 0 bases from V and 2 bases from J, with 14 bases in between. Germline V gene data show CDR1 as MNHEY and CDR2 as SVGAGI. There are 16 residues in the CDR3. The CDR3 DNA sequence: TGTGCCAGCAGTTACTCATGGGCGCCCCTCGCCTACGAGCAGTACTTC. This gives the protein CASSYSWAPLAYEQYF.

Remarks on this clone: The junction differs from germline at one of its ends, possibly a read error. DNA for the CDR3: TGTGCCAGCAGTCCTCCGGGACAAGTTTCCTCCGAGCAGTACTTC. Protein sequence: CASSPPGQVSSEQYF. The V gene is TRBV11-2, the J gene TRBJ2-7; maybe TRBD1 (6 bases). CDR1 is SGHAT and CDR2 is FQNNGV in the germline V gene. The CDR3 consists of 15 residues.

The chain uses TRBV7-2 and TRBJ2-3, with D uncertain. The CDR3 runs to 15 residues. Per germline, CDR1 SGHTA and CDR2 FQGNSA. The V gene lost 1 base and the J gene lost 2 bases, with 10 bases spanning the gap. The CDR3 reads CASSLDGRFTDTQYF. The CDR3 nucleotides read TGTGCCAGCAGCTTAGACGGACGATTCACAGATACGCAGTATTTT.

This clone was observed a few times. This sequence joins TRBV25-1 and TRBJ2-1; TRBD2 matches 12 bases. Trimming removed 4 bases from V and 5 bases from J; junction bases left unmatched: 6. CDR1 is MGHDK, CDR2 SYGVNS, per germline. There are 16 residues in the CDR3. The CDR3 loop reads CASSGRLAGGNNEQFF. In nucleotides, the CDR3 is TGTGCCAGCAGTGGTCGCCTAGCGGGGGGGAACAATGAGCAGTTCTTC. Full variable domain (missing parts from reference TRBV25-1 and TRBJ2-1): EADIYQTPRYLVIGTGKKITLECSQTMGHDKMYWYQQDPGMELHLIHYSYGVNSTEKGDLSSESTVSRIRTEHFPLTLESARPSHTSQYLCASSGRLAGGNNEQFFGPGTRLTVL.

This clone came up once. The chain is built from TRBV14 and TRBJ2-7; D is unresolved. V lost 0 bases and J lost 6, with 6 bases in between. The CDR3 consists of 12 residues. Germline values: CDR1 SGHDN, CDR2 FVKESK. CDR3 in DNA: TGTGCCAGCAGCCAAGACTTTTTCGAGCAGTACTTC. Its translation is CASSQDFFEQYF.

The chain links TRBV5-6 to TRBJ2-1; 7 nucleotides align to TRBD2. Germline V gives CDR1 SGHDT, CDR2 YYEEEE. V trimming: 2 bases; J trimming: 6 bases; junction bases outside the gene matches: 5. This CDR3 region has 14 residues. The CDR3 loop is CASSFTSEFNEQFF. The CDR3, as DNA: TGTGCCAGCAGCTTCACTAGCGAGTTCAATGAGCAGTTCTTC.

This clone was seen a single time. The CDR3, as DNA: TGTGCCAGCAGCTTAGGTAGCGGGAGGGAACGAACCGGATACGAGCAGTACTTC. Residues: CASSLGSGRERTGYEQYF. The chain joins TRBV7-9 to TRBJ2-7; 11 nucleotides match TRBD2. The V and J ends lost 1 base and 4 bases, in that order; junction bases with no gene match: 12. The V gene's germline CDR1 is SEHNR and CDR2 FQNEAQ (reference sequence). This CDR3 has 18 amino acids.

CDR3 sequence (DNA): TGTGCCAGCAGTTTATACGATCAGCCCCAGCATTTT. Protein sequence: CASSLYDQPQHF. This rearrangement joins TRBV28 to TRBJ1-5; D is ambiguous. The germline V and J ends were trimmed by 1 base and 5 bases, with 3 bases remaining between them. Germline CDR1 reads MDHEN; CDR2 reads SYDVKM. The CDR3 runs to 12 residues.

The CDR3 spells CATSMDGNYEQYF. CDR3 DNA sequence: TGTGCCACCAGCATGGACGGTAACTACGAGCAGTACTTC. The chain employs TRBV15 and TRBJ2-7, with no clear D. Germline V gives CDR1 LNHNV, CDR2 YYDKDF (reference sequence). Trimming removed 4 bases from V and 3 bases from J, with 10 bases in between. The CDR3 runs 13 residues.

This chain links TRBV14 with TRBJ2-1; no definite D call. Germline V CDR1 and CDR2: SGHDN, FVKESK. Trimming shortened V by 0 bases and J by 5 bases, and 11 bases separated the two germline ends. The CDR3 spans 15 residues. CDR3 amino acids: CASSQEFGRHNEQFF. For the CDR3, the DNA is TGTGCCAGCAGCCAAGAATTCGGTAGACACAATGAGCAGTTCTTC.

The CDR3 nucleotides are TGTGCCAGCAGTGAAAGGGCGGGATACGGTTCACCCCTCCACTTT. It translates to CASSERAGYGSPLHF. The chain joins TRBV25-1 to TRBJ1-6; D remains ambiguous. Looked up from germline, CDR1 is MGHDK and CDR2 is SYGVNS. This CDR3 spans 15 amino acids. V was shortened by 2 bases and J by 9 bases, with 14 bases between the two germline ends.

This chain uses TRBV7-9 with TRBJ2-5, with D perhaps TRBD2 (5 bases). The CDR3 is 15 residues long. Germline V gives CDR1 SEHNR, CDR2 FQNEAQ (reference sequence). V lost 2 bases, J lost 2 bases, and 12 bases lay in between. CDR3 region: CASSLQSRTQETQYF. CDR3 sequence (DNA): TGTGCCAGCAGCTTACAATCGCGGACTCAAGAGACCCAGTACTTC.

This clone was found a few times. V and J are TRBV4-3 and TRBJ2-1; D gene unclear. There are 16 residues in the CDR3. Germline CDR1 LGHNA, CDR2 YSLEER. Trimming removed 0 bases at V and 0 bases at J, with 9 bases between. The CDR3 DNA reads TGCGCCAGCAGCCAAGATCAAGATTTCTCCTACAATGAGCAGTTCTTC. Translated: CASSQDQDFSYNEQFF.

This clone was recorded a few times. V usage is TRBV3-1 (or the pseudogene TRBV3-2) and J usage is TRBJ2-7; maybe TRBD1 (5 bases). Trimming shortened V by 4 bases and J by 5 bases, and 15 bases separated the two germline ends. Germline values: CDR1 LGHDT, CDR2 YNNKEL (reference sequence). This CDR3 has 14 amino acids. The CDR3 nucleotides are TGTGCCAGCAGCCGTTTGACAGACACAAACGAGCAGTACTTC. Amino acids: CASSRLTDTNEQYF.

This chain joins TRBV5-6 and TRBJ1-3; a possible D gene is TRBD1 (6 bases). This CDR3 region has 16 residues. Trimming cost V 4 bases and J 0 bases, with 14 bases left between them. Germline CDR1 reads SGHDT; CDR2 reads YYEEEE. The CDR3 spells CASSPGDGRSGNTIYF. The CDR3 DNA reads as TGTGCCAGCAGCCCAGGGGACGGCCGCTCTGGAAACACCATATATTTT.

The rearrangement uses TRBV27 and TRBJ2-7, with 7 bases aligning to TRBD1. The CDR3 sequence is 14 residues long. The germline CDR1 and CDR2 sequences are MNHEY and SMNVEV (reference sequence). J lost 2 bases, V lost 3 bases, and 4 bases had no gene match. The CDR3 DNA sequence: TGTGCCAGCAGTTTGGGACAGTTAGCCTACGAGCAGTACTTC. Its protein product is CASSLGQLAYEQYF.

The chain employs TRBV9 and TRBJ2-3, with TRBD1 matching over 10 bases. This CDR3 is built from 17 residues. V was clipped by 0 bases and J by 0 bases; unmatched bases: 4. The germline gives CDR1 SGDLS, CDR2 YYNGEE. The CDR3 here is CASSVDRDRGSTDTQYF. As DNA, the CDR3 is TGTGCCAGCAGCGTAGACCGGGACAGGGGTAGCACAGATACGCAGTATTTT.

The chain links TRBV18 to TRBJ2-2; D unresolved. The V end lost 0 bases, the J end lost 4 bases, and 21 bases lay between the germline ends. The CDR3 spans 19 residues. In germline, CDR1 is KGHSH, CDR2 LQKENI. CDR3 protein: CASSPPWLGSTGLTGELFF. DNA for the CDR3: TGTGCCAGCTCACCACCCTGGTTAGGCAGTACTGGGCTCACCGGGGAGCTGTTTTTT.

The rearrangement uses TRBV12-3 or TRBV12-4 and TRBJ2-2; D is uncertain. V lost 6 bases to trimming and J lost 2 bases, with 7 bases between them. The CDR3 has 13 amino acids. CDR3 loop: CASRRQNTGELFF. CDR3 nucleotide sequence: TGTGCCAGCAGACGGCAAAACACCGGGGAGCTGTTTTTT.

This clone has a single count. The chain recombines TRBV13 with TRBJ1-1; 7 nucleotides agree with TRBD1. Trimming at V came to 2 bases and at J to 3 bases, leaving 9 bases not matched to a gene. CDR1 and CDR2 (germline): PRHDT, FYEKMQ (reference sequence). This CDR3 is 16 amino acids long. The CDR3 here is CASSLWDSPGDTEAFF. CDR3 in DNA: TGTGCCAGCAGCTTATGGGACAGCCCGGGGGACACTGAAGCTTTCTTT.